This is a list of T cell receptor beta chains from one sample in a study of blood T cell repertoires in COVID-19. Profiling relied on immunoSEQ multiplex PCR, and the TCRdb table lists in-frame clones only, not all of them. The sample contains some 62,000 clones, about three quarters of which appear only once. What was sequenced was peripheral blood. The receptors derive from a human donor in a cohort sampled during active COVID-19. Both conserved end residues are part of each CDR3. Fields, in order: CDR3 protein, CDR3 DNA, D gene, J gene, V gene, CDR3 length, clone size. A D gene is named only where the DNA matches it firmly. Some rows mark clone size as missing; the rest say once, few, many or name a class of expanded clone.

CDR3: CASSLVVTGGPGELFF
DNA: TGTGCCAGCAGCTTGGTGGTGACAGGGGGACCCGGGGAGCTGTTTTTT
D: TRBD1
J: TRBJ2-2
V: TRBV5-6
length: 16
size: .

CDR3: CASSLDGTGVETQYF
DNA: TGCGCCAGCAGCTTGGATGGGACAGGGGTCGAGACCCAGTACTTC
D: TRBD1
J: TRBJ2-5
V: TRBV5-1
length: 15
size: .

CDR3: CASSLGPKNEKLFF
DNA: TGTGCCAGCAGCTTAGGGCCGAAGAATGAAAAACTGTTTTTT
D: .
J: TRBJ1-4
V: TRBV7-6
length: 14
size: .

CDR3: CASSLGGAEIDTQYF
DNA: TGTGCCAGCAGCCTCGGGGGGGCCGAGATAGATACGCAGTATTTT
D: TRBD2
J: TRBJ2-3
V: TRBV6-2/TRBV6-3
length: 15
size: .

CDR3: CASSPRGEGGGSKQPQHF
DNA: TGTGCCAGCAGCCCCCGAGGTGAAGGGGGCGGTTCGAAGCAGCCCCAGCATTTT
D: TRBD1
J: TRBJ1-5
V: TRBV7-8
length: 18
size: once

CDR3: CASSVERGLRSTEAFF
DNA: TGTGCCAGCAGTGTTGAAAGGGGTTTGAGGTCGACTGAAGCTTTCTTT
D: .
J: TRBJ1-1
V: TRBV2
length: 16
size: many

CDR3: CASSVGNLNTEAFF
DNA: TGCGCCAGCAGCGTCGGGAACCTGAACACTGAAGCTTTCTTT
D: .
J: TRBJ1-1
V: TRBV5-1
length: 14
size: .

CDR3: CASLGPRGGSSYEQYF
DNA: TGTGCCAGCCTGGGTCCGCGGGGGGGCTCCAGTTACGAGCAGTACTTC
D: TRBD2
J: TRBJ2-7
V: TRBV27
length: 16
size: .

CDR3: CASGQGQIAQYF
DNA: TGTGCCAGCGGGCAGGGCCAGATCGCGCAGTATTTT
D: .
J: TRBJ2-3
V: TRBV12-3/TRBV12-4
length: 12
size: .

CDR3: CAISAGQETQYF
DNA: TGTGCCATCAGTGCCGGCCAAGAGACCCAGTACTTC
D: .
J: TRBJ2-5
V: TRBV10-3
length: 12
size: .

CDR3: CASRKGGNEQFF
DNA: TGTGCCAGCAGGAAGGGCGGGAATGAGCAGTTCTTC
D: .
J: TRBJ2-1
V: TRBV12-3/TRBV12-4
length: 12
size: .

CDR3: CASRNPGSRFEQYF
DNA: TGTGCCAGCAGGAACCCGGGATCCCGTTTCGAGCAGTACTTC
D: .
J: TRBJ2-7
V: TRBV6-5
length: 14
size: .

CDR3: CASEELANYGYTF
DNA: TGTGCCAGCGAGGAACTGGCTAACTATGGCTACACCTTC
D: .
J: TRBJ1-2
V: TRBV6-5
length: 13
size: many

CDR3: CASSYGADNSPLHF
DNA: TGTGCCAGCAGTTATGGGGCCGACAATTCACCCCTCCACTTT
D: .
J: TRBJ1-6
V: TRBV28
length: 14
size: few

CDR3: CASSFDRANTEAFF
DNA: TGCGCCAGCAGCTTTGACAGGGCGAACACTGAAGCTTTCTTT
D: TRBD1
J: TRBJ1-1
V: TRBV5-1
length: 14
size: .

CDR3: CASSLRWAGGYNEQFF
DNA: TGTGCCAGCAGCTTAAGGTGGGCAGGGGGATACAATGAGCAGTTCTTC
D: TRBD1
J: TRBJ2-1
V: TRBV7-2
length: 16
size: .

CDR3: CASSLMGQANTGELFF
DNA: TGTGCCAGCAGCTTAATGGGACAGGCGAACACCGGGGAGCTGTTTTTT
D: TRBD1
J: TRBJ2-2
V: TRBV7-3
length: 16
size: .

CDR3: CASSPTVTDTQYF
DNA: TGTGCCAGCAGCCCGACAGTCACAGATACGCAGTATTTT
D: .
J: TRBJ2-3
V: TRBV7-9
length: 13
size: few

CDR3: CASSERGRDNDEQFF
DNA: TGTGCCAGCAGTGAGAGAGGCAGGGATAACGATGAGCAGTTCTTC
D: .
J: TRBJ2-1
V: TRBV6-1
length: 15
size: .

CDR3: CASSKTSGGLQETQYF
DNA: TGTGCCAGCAGCAAAACTAGCGGGGGGTTACAAGAGACCCAGTACTTC
D: TRBD2
J: TRBJ2-5
V: TRBV3-1/TRBV3-2
length: 16
size: .

CDR3: CASSESFGGGSTDTQYF
DNA: TGCGCCAGCAGTGAGTCATTTGGAGGGGGCAGCACAGATACGCAGTATTTT
D: .
J: TRBJ2-3
V: TRBV10-1
length: 17
size: .

CDR3: CASSEQGGNQPQHF
DNA: TGCGCCAGCAGCGAACAGGGGGGCAATCAGCCCCAGCATTTT
D: TRBD1
J: TRBJ1-5
V: TRBV5-1
length: 14
size: .

CDR3: CASTLFMNTEAFF
DNA: TGTGCCAGCACCCTTTTTATGAACACTGAAGCTTTCTTT
D: .
J: TRBJ1-1
V: TRBV12-3/TRBV12-4
length: 13
size: many

CDR3: CASSTPSGYGYTF
DNA: TGTGCCAGTAGTACCCCCAGCGGGTATGGCTACACCTTC
D: .
J: TRBJ1-2
V: TRBV19
length: 13
size: .

CDR3: CASQTGGGPNQPQHF
DNA: TGTGCCAGCCAGACGGGGGGCGGACCCAATCAGCCCCAGCATTTT
D: .
J: TRBJ1-5
V: TRBV6-5
length: 15
size: few

CDR3: CATSDRGRDTQYF
DNA: TGTGCCACCAGTGATCGGGGGAGAGATACGCAGTATTTT
D: .
J: TRBJ2-3
V: TRBV24-1
length: 13
size: few

CDR3: CATSGGDVTGGTDTQYF
DNA: TGTGCCACCAGTGGGGGGGACGTCACAGGGGGCACAGATACGCAGTATTTT
D: .
J: TRBJ2-3
V: TRBV24-1
length: 17
size: .

CDR3: CASSQDPGGLGYGYTF
DNA: TGCGCCAGCAGCCAAGATCCCGGGGGGCTAGGGTATGGCTACACCTTC
D: .
J: TRBJ1-2
V: TRBV4-1
length: 16
size: .

CDR3: CATSRRGNNEQFF
DNA: TGTGCCACCAGCCGACGGGGAAACAATGAGCAGTTCTTC
D: .
J: TRBJ2-1
V: TRBV24-1
length: 13
size: .

CDR3: CASSGTGQGNYGYTF
DNA: TGTGCCAGCAGCGGCACAGGACAGGGTAACTATGGCTACACCTTC
D: TRBD1
J: TRBJ1-2
V: TRBV5-4
length: 15
size: .

CDR3: CASMQVSNQPQHF
DNA: TGTGCCAGCATGCAGGTTAGCAATCAGCCCCAGCATTTT
D: .
J: TRBJ1-5
V: TRBV6-5
length: 13
size: few